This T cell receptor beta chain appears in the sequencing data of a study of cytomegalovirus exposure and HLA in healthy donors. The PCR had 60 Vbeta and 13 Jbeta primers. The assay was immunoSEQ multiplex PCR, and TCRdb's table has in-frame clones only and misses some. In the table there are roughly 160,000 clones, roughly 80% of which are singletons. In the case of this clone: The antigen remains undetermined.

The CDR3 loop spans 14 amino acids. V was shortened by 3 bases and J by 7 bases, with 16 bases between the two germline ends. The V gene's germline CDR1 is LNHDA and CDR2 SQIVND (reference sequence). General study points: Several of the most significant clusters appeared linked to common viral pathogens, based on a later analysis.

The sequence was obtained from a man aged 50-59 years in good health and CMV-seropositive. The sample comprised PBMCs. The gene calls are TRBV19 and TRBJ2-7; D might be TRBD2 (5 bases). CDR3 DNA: TGTGCCAGTAGTATGAGAGCGGACCTTCGAGAGCAGTACTTC. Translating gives CASSMRADLREQYF.